In this sample, the clone carrying this TCR beta chain turned up a few times. Its antigen is undetermined. Reverse transcription of all isolated RNA meant that expressed TCRB transcripts were sequenced. Millions of reads was the average for naive, central memory and regulatory T cell samples. Sequencing used immunoSEQ multiplex PCR; TCRdb keeps in-frame clones, though not all of them. The table has about 280,000 clones, approximately 16% seen once. This sample is drawn from a study of beta chain features in type 1 diabetes. V lost 5 bases, J lost 8 bases, and 19 bases lay in between. This CDR3 spans 15 amino acids. Germline values: CDR1 SGHAT, CDR2 FQNNGV. Sorting with CD45RO/CCR7/CD25/CD127/CD95/CD27 yielded naive, central memory, regulatory and stem-like memory CD4+ cells. Whole-study results and caveats: Naive, central memory and regulatory TCRB repertoires appeared more similar among patients than healthy donors. More deletions and fewer insertions at VDJ junctions were seen in type 1 diabetes patients. In all four CD4+ subsets, TCRB CDR3 length was significantly, moderately reduced in type 1 diabetes.

Material: naive CD4+ T cells from blood. The TCR originated in a man in his late teens or twenties with type 1 diabetes. The rearrangement links TRBV11-2 to TRBJ2-1; D may be TRBD1 (6 bases). The CDR3 loop is CASSPVQGQKHEQFF. Written as DNA, the CDR3 is TGTGCCAGCAGCCCTGTCCAGGGACAAAAACATGAGCAGTTCTTC. Complete variable domain (other parts from reference TRBV11-2 and TRBJ2-1): EAGVAQSPRYKIIEKRQSVAFWCNPISGHATLYWYQQILGQGPKLLIQFQNNGVVDDSQLPKDRFSAERLKGVDSTLKIQPAKLEDSAVYLCASSPVQGQKHEQFFGPGTRLTVL.